Listed here are 6 T cell receptor beta chains from one sample, sequenced in a study of T-cell reconstitution after alpha-beta-depleted transplantation in children. Using unique molecular identifiers, the investigators prepared the TCRbeta library. TCRdb re-analysed the PCR reads in MiXCR, keeping a single row per CDR3 protein. The sample lists about 610,000 distinct CDR3 sequences, about 11% seen once, with approximately 4.1% in the top ten. Sequences were derived from PBMCs from the stem cell graft donor, sampled from the stem cell graft. The origin of the receptors is a human donor who donated a stem cell graft to a child with acute myeloid leukemia.

This clonotype was recorded a few times. The chain links TRBV20-1 to TRBJ2-7; 11 nucleotides agree with TRBD2. Trimming removed 6 bases from V and 3 bases from J; junction bases left unmatched: 13. CDR3 length: 16 amino acids. Germline V gene data show CDR1 as DFQATT and CDR2 as SNEGSKA (reference sequence). This CDR3 is CSARVAGGPHYYEQYF. CDR3 bases: TGCAGTGCACGAGTAGCGGGAGGGCCCCACTACTACGAGCAGTACTTC.

This clonotype has ten or more counts. The V call is TRBV20-1, the J call TRBJ2-1, with no clear D. The CDR3 covers 12 residues. V shed 2 bases and J shed 4 bases, with 6 bases lying between them. Germline-derived CDR1 and CDR2 are DFQATT and SNEGSKA (reference sequence). The CDR3 region is CSARQSYNEQFF. The CDR3 bases are TGCAGTGCTAGACAGTCGTACAATGAGCAGTTCTTC.

The V and J genes are TRBV6-5 and TRBJ2-5, with 7 bases fitting TRBD1. Trimming cost V 4 bases and J 4 bases; bases outside gene matches: 6. CDR1 is MNHEY and CDR2 is SVGAGI in the germline V gene. The CDR3 length is 14 residues. The CDR3 sequence: CASSSQGVVETQYF. As DNA, the CDR3 is TGTGCCAGCAGTTCCCAGGGGGTGGTAGAGACCCAGTACTTC.

This clonotype was recorded many times. The rearrangement joins TRBV19 to TRBJ1-6; a possible D gene is TRBD1 (5 bases). The germline V gene encodes CDR1 LNHDA and CDR2 SQIVND (reference sequence). V lost 4 bases, J lost 9 bases, and 19 bases lay in between. This CDR3 comprises 16 residues. Here the CDR3 reads CASSTLDTLGGSPLHF. The CDR3 DNA sequence: TGTGCCAGTAGTACCCTGGACACCCTTGGCGGTTCACCCCTCCACTTT.

About this clonotype: A much larger clone lies a single base off, so this may be a read error. The final CDR3 position lacks the conserved phenylalanine or tryptophan, pointing to a likely read error. The chain couples TRBV24-1 to TRBJ2-6; 11 nucleotides agree with TRBD1. Losses at the gene ends were 5 bases for V and 0 bases for J; bases not matched to a gene: 5. The CDR3 spans 18 residues. Germline V CDR1 and CDR2: KGHDR, SFDVKD. CDR3 bases: TGTGCCACCAGTGCCTCGGACAGGGGGCACTCTGGGGCCAACGTCCTGACTTAC. The encoded protein is CATSASDRGHSGANVLTY.

Ten or more counts support this clonotype. The V call is TRBV20-1, the J call TRBJ2-3; no reliable D call. Germline V gives CDR1 DFQATT, CDR2 SNEGSKA (reference sequence). V shed 2 bases and J shed 1 base, with 13 bases lying between them. CDR3 length equals 15 residues. In DNA, the CDR3 is TGCAGTGCTAGATCTACACGATCGCGCACAGATACGCAGTATTTT. Translated: CSARSTRSRTDTQYF.